The sequence of this T cell receptor (beta chain) was determined in a study of shared T cell receptors in the human thymus. Sequencing was performed with immunoSEQ multiplex PCR; in TCRdb, only in-frame clones are kept and a portion is missing. The repertoire holds hundreds of thousands of clones, with around 93% as singletons. CDR3 size: 14 residues. CDR1 and CDR2 (germline): MDHEN, SYDVKM. Trimming stripped 4 bases from V and 10 bases from J, with 20 bases between. V gene TRBV28 combines with J gene TRBJ2-7, with a weak D call TRBD1 (5 bases). This sequence was found in a human donor. Sequenced sample: thymocytes. The CDR3 DNA reads TGTGCCAGCAGTTACGACAGTGCTCCTACGAGCCAGTACTTC. This sequence encodes CASSYDSAPTSQYF. The full variable domain, in which reference TRBV28 and TRBJ2-7 provide the parts outside the CDR3, is DVKVTQSSRYLVKRTGEKVFLECVQDMDHENMFWYRQDPGLGLRLIYFSYDVKMKEKGDIPEGYSVSREKKERFSLILESASTNQTSMYLCASSYDSAPTSQYFGPGTRLTVT.